These 21 T cell receptor beta chains were all obtained from the same sample, sequenced in a study of OX40 agonist ivuxolimab in advanced cancers. The library came from the immunoSEQ multiplex PCR assay. What TCRdb holds here is the immuneACCESS table cut down to in-frame rearrangements. Part of the clones is not present; checked against another copy, under half of the missing clones reflect an unresolved V gene, and the others are unexplained. The sample yields some 120,000 clones; 85% to 95% were counted once. More than 0.7% of the sample comes from the top ten. The specimen was CD4+ or CD8+ T cells sorted from blood, collected in a trial of the OX40 agonist ivuxolimab. The receptor set was obtained from an adult with an advanced solid tumor such as melanoma, head and neck, liver or kidney cancer.

The chain uses TRBV23-1 and TRBJ1-5; D is ambiguous. TRBV23-1 is assigned to the ORF class and has an uncertain function. This CDR3 is built from 15 residues. V gave up 3 bases and J gave up 2 bases, with 11 bases separating them. The CDR3 loop reads CASSHRVKGNQPQHF. Here the CDR3 DNA reads TGCGCCAGCAGTCATCGGGTAAAGGGCAATCAGCCCCAGCATTTT.

The gene calls are TRBV30 and TRBJ1-1, with D unclear. The CDR3 has 13 residues. V was trimmed by 3 bases and J by 1 base, leaving 9 bases between them. Germline V gene sequence: CDR1 GTSNPN, CDR2 SVGIG (reference sequence). The CDR3: CAWSAAGNTEAFF. The CDR3 nucleotides are TGTGCCTGGAGCGCCGCGGGGAACACTGAAGCTTTCTTT.

The chain uses TRBV5-1 and TRBJ1-2; no definite D call. This CDR3 spans 14 amino acids. Trimming left V 4 bases short and J 4 bases short, with 14 bases between. Germline lookup yields CDR1 SGHRS and CDR2 YFSETQ. The CDR3 here is CASSMNTGSYGYTF. In nucleotides, the CDR3 is TGCGCCAGCAGCATGAACACTGGGAGCTATGGCTACACCTTC.

The chain uses TRBV9 and TRBJ2-3; the match to TRBD2 covers 8 bases. J lost 1 base, V lost 1 base, and 8 bases had no gene match. The CDR3 runs to 17 residues. CDR1 and CDR2 from the germline V gene are SGDLS and YYNGEE. The CDR3 region is CASSVWCGRGGTDTQYF. CDR3 nucleotides: TGTGCCAGCAGCGTATGGTGTGGGCGGGGGGGCACAGATACGCAGTATTTT.

The chain combines TRBV29-1 with TRBJ2-3, with 7 bases aligning to TRBD1. Trimming took 8 bases from V and 2 from J; bases not matched to a gene: 7. CDR1 and CDR2 (germline): SQVTM, ANQGSEA. CDR3 size: 13 residues. CDR3 coding DNA: TGCAGCTCATCCGGGACAGTCACAGATACGCAGTATTTT. Its protein is CSSSGTVTDTQYF.

The chain has TRBV28 and TRBJ2-7, with a weak D call TRBD1 (6 bases). Germline CDR1 reads MDHEN; CDR2 reads SYDVKM. CDR3 length: 14 residues. V lost 2 bases, J lost 1 base, and 9 bases lay in between. As DNA, the CDR3 is TGTGCCAGCAGTTTAGGGACATTTTCCTACGAGCAGTACTTC. Its protein product is CASSLGTFSYEQYF.

Only one count was recorded for this clone. This chain joins TRBV2 and TRBJ2-7; no clear D. The CDR3 is 14 residues long. Germline CDR1 reads SNHLY; CDR2 reads FYNNEI. Trimming removed 4 bases from V and 0 bases from J, with 10 bases in between. CDR3 nucleotides: TGTGCCAGCAGTGGACACCAGAGCTCCTACGAGCAGTACTTC. Translated, it gives CASSGHQSSYEQYF.

The V and J genes are TRBV6-5 and TRBJ2-3; 9 bases are a match to TRBD1. The CDR3 length is 14 residues. Per the germline V gene, CDR1 is MNHEY and CDR2 is SVGAGI. The junction had 7 bases not matched to a gene; V was cut back by 6 bases and J by 6 bases. CDR3 in amino acids: CASSPGQGSDTQYF. The CDR3 bases are TGTGCCAGCAGCCCAGGACAGGGGTCGGATACGCAGTATTTT.

The chain carries TRBV19 and TRBJ2-5; 10 nucleotides align to TRBD2. The V gene end was trimmed by 5 bases and the J gene end by 0 bases; junction bases not matched to a gene: 12. This CDR3 has 18 residues. CDR1 is LNHDA, CDR2 SQIVND, per germline (reference sequence). The CDR3 coding sequence is TGTGCCAGTAGTGCGACTCCCGGGACTAGCGCGTACCAAGAGACCCAGTACTTC. Its protein is CASSATPGTSAYQETQYF.

The V gene is TRBV7-9, the J gene TRBJ1-5; the D is unclear. Germline CDR1 SEHNR, CDR2 FQNEAQ (reference sequence). There are 16 residues in the CDR3. Trimming pared 5 bases from V and 2 bases from J, leaving 16 bases between. The CDR3: CASSGPPMGGNQPQHF. The CDR3, as DNA: TGTGCCAGCAGCGGCCCTCCTATGGGCGGCAATCAGCCCCAGCATTTT. The full variable domain, completed using reference TRBV7-9 and TRBJ1-5, is DTGVSQNPRHKITKRGQNVTFRCDPISEHNRLYWYRQTLGQGPEFLTYFQNEAQLEKSRLLSDRFSAERPKGSFSTLEIQRTEQGDSAMYLCASSGPPMGGNQPQHFGDGTRLSIL.

V gene TRBV7-9 combines with J gene TRBJ2-5; 7 bases align to TRBD2. With V trimmed by 1 base and J by 1 base, 9 bases remained unmatched. CDR1 is SEHNR and CDR2 is FQNEAQ in the germline V gene (reference sequence). This CDR3 region has 17 residues. The CDR3 nucleotides are TGTGCCAGCAGCTTAGGGCGCGCTAGCGGATTCCAAGAGACCCAGTACTTC. Its protein is CASSLGRASGFQETQYF.

This chain uses TRBV18 with TRBJ1-5; D is uncertain. V lost 3 bases to trimming and J lost 3 bases, with 9 bases between them. The length of the CDR3 is 14 residues. Germline CDR1 is KGHSH and CDR2 is LQKENI. CDR3: CASSPDRNNQPQHF. CDR3 coding DNA: TGTGCCAGCTCACCGGACCGGAACAATCAGCCCCAGCATTTT.

V and J are TRBV18 and TRBJ1-5; 11 bases are shared with TRBD1. The CDR3 extends over 15 amino acids. CDR1 and CDR2 from the germline V gene are KGHSH and LQKENI. Germline trimming cut 3 bases from V and 4 bases from J; bases unmatched to any gene: 2. The CDR3 protein is CASSPGTGGNQPQHF. The CDR3 DNA sequence: TGTGCCAGCTCACCCGGGACAGGGGGAAATCAGCCCCAGCATTTT.

The V call is TRBV28, the J call TRBJ2-5, with 10 bases aligning to TRBD2. V was clipped by 2 bases and J by 5 bases; unmatched bases: 8. Germline assignment: CDR1 MDHEN and CDR2 SYDVKM. There are 16 residues in the CDR3. The CDR3 DNA is TGTGCCAGCAGTTTAAATAGCGGGAGGTGGGACGAGACCCAGTACTTC. Protein sequence: CASSLNSGRWDETQYF.

The chain recombines TRBV20-1 with TRBJ1-1, with D possibly TRBD1 on 5 matching bases. In germline, CDR1 is DFQATT, CDR2 SNEGSKA (reference sequence). CDR3 length: 11 residues. Trimming removed 7 bases at V and 5 bases at J, with 11 bases between. CDR3 residues: CSGSRGTEAFF. The CDR3 coding sequence is TGCAGTGGGAGTAGGGGTACTGAAGCTTTCTTT.

The chain is built from TRBV4-2 and TRBJ2-7; a possible D gene is TRBD2 (5 bases). The CDR3 extends over 15 amino acids. In germline, CDR1 is LGHNA, CDR2 YNFKEQ. V lost 9 bases, J lost 3 bases, and 21 bases lay in between. This CDR3 reads CASRPQADANYEQYF. In DNA form, the CDR3 reads TGTGCCAGTCGGCCTCAAGCGGACGCAAACTACGAGCAGTACTTC.

V is TRBV10-1 and J is TRBJ2-2; 9 bases agree with TRBD1. Germline V CDR1 and CDR2: WNHNN, SYGVQD (reference sequence). This CDR3 comprises 18 residues. J was trimmed by 5 bases and V by 4 bases; bases with no gene match: 14. The DNA for the CDR3 is TGCGCCAGCAGTGTAGTCCGGGGGACAGGGTCCGGAACCGGGGAGCTGTTTTTT. Protein product: CASSVVRGTGSGTGELFF.

The V gene is TRBV28, the J gene TRBJ2-3; D may correspond to TRBD1 or TRBD2 (7 bases each). There are 15 residues in the CDR3. Germline CDR1 MDHEN, CDR2 SYDVKM. The V end lost 4 bases, the J end lost 4 bases, and 15 bases lay between the germline ends. As DNA, the CDR3 is TGTGCCAGCAGTTGGCGGGGGCAGGGGGCAGATACGCAGTATTTT. Translated, it gives CASSWRGQGADTQYF.

The gene calls are TRBV10-3 and TRBJ2-3; TRBD1 agrees at 8 bases. Germline lookup yields CDR1 ENHRY and CDR2 SYGVKD. V was clipped by 8 bases and J by 2 bases; unmatched bases: 9. There are 15 residues in the CDR3. The CDR3 DNA reads as TGTGCCATCGCGCCGGGACAGGTCAACACAGATACGCAGTATTTT. As protein: CAIAPGQVNTDTQYF.

The chain uses TRBV5-1 and TRBJ2-5; 10 nucleotides line up with TRBD2. With the DNA end fitting TRBJ2-7 better, the J assignment may be wrong. Germline values: CDR1 SGHRS, CDR2 YFSETQ. The CDR3 length is 15 residues. The CDR3 protein is CASSPSGRASYEQYF. The CDR3 DNA sequence: TGCGCCAGCAGCCCGAGCGGGAGGGCCTCCTACGAGCAGTACTTC.

The rearrangement joins TRBV7-8 to TRBJ2-3; TRBD2 aligns across 13 bases. Germline values: CDR1 SGHVS, CDR2 FQNEAQ. The CDR3 runs 16 residues. V shed 4 bases, J shed 5 bases, and the junction held 6 bases outside the gene matches. The CDR3 loop reads CASSSTSGRAGDTQYF. The CDR3 coding sequence is TGTGCCAGCAGCTCTACTAGCGGGAGGGCGGGAGATACGCAGTATTTT.